The table lists the clone carrying this T cell receptor beta chain with a few counts. V was pared by 0 bases and J by 7 bases, with 14 bases between. The CDR3 totals 14 residues. Germline CDR1 SGDLS, CDR2 YYNGEE. The data belong to a study of blood T cell repertoires in COVID-19. Across the whole study: The samples span acute and convalescent COVID-19 from the United States, Italy and Spain. PBMCs, B-cell-depleted T cells, or T cells were the source of the cDNA or gDNA that made up the material.

Original methodology: Estimation of nucleated cell counts relied on the amplification of reference gene primers. Libraries were prepared by immunoSEQ multiplex PCR; TCRdb keeps only in-frame clonotypes and omits some of them. That table furnishes V, J and clone size, whereas the DNA furnished D and trimming. Of some 51,000 clones listed, less than 95% are singletons. Sequenced input: peripheral blood. This sequence was found in a man aged 45 to 65 with acute or convalescent COVID-19. The chain is built from TRBV9 and TRBJ2-7; D may be TRBD1 (6 bases). The CDR3 loop reads CASSVAPIGGEQYF. In nucleotides, the CDR3 is TGTGCCAGCAGCGTAGCCCCGATAGGGGGTGAGCAGTACTTC.